This TCR beta chain appears in the sequencing data of a study of shared clonotypes between healthy human individuals. The study's findings and limits: Clonotype sharing across a handful of donors was observed for about 5.2% of naive CD4 clonotypes.

Healthy adults negative for HIV, lacking recent acute infections or vaccinations, served as donors. Authors' analysis steps: Quality scores were absent from the junction-only immunoSEQ sequences, so filtering differed. Libraries were prepared by immunoSEQ multiplex PCR; TCRdb keeps only in-frame clonotypes and omits some of them. The V and J calls and clone size come from that table; D and trimming were worked out from the DNA. The table has roughly 640,000 clones, around two thirds seen once. The V gene's germline CDR1 is SGHAT and CDR2 FQNNGV. V dropped 0 bases and J dropped 1 base, with 15 bases sitting between them. This CDR3 contains 17 residues. On this clone: As yet, its antigen is unknown.

The chain uses TRBV11-2 and TRBJ1-1, with no clear D. This sequence originates from a woman under 40 in good health. The specimen sequenced was memory CD4+ T cells sorted from blood. Subset given: CD45RA-negative fraction. The CDR3 reads CASSLDSAPWGNTEAFF. The CDR3 bases are TGTGCCAGCAGCTTAGATAGTGCTCCTTGGGGGAACACTGAAGCTTTCTTT.